The 9 T cell receptor beta chains in this list originate from one sample, sequenced in a study of long-term antiretroviral therapy in people with HIV. Survey-level immunoSEQ v3.0 assays were run. Sequencing used immunoSEQ multiplex PCR; TCRdb keeps in-frame clones, though not all of them. The sample holds about 26,000 clones, 70% to 90% seen once. Sample: unsorted PBMCs, taken roughly 4.8 years after starting antiretroviral therapy. All receptors derive from a man aged 35-49 years with HIV.

V gene TRBV4-3 combines with J gene TRBJ1-1, with D possibly TRBD1 on 5 matching bases. V lost 0 bases, J lost 3 bases, and 11 bases lay in between. From germline, CDR1 is LGHNA and CDR2 YSLEER. This CDR3 is 15 amino acids long. In DNA form, the CDR3 reads TGCGCCAGCAGCCAAGATTGGGAAGGGGACACTGAAGCTTTCTTT. Protein sequence: CASSQDWEGDTEAFF.

The chain carries TRBV7-9 and TRBJ1-1; TRBD1 might be the D (5 bases). The V end was cut by 0 bases, the J end by 11 bases, with 13 bases between. Per germline, CDR1 SEHNR and CDR2 FQNEAQ (reference sequence). This CDR3 has 13 amino acids. This chain's CDR3 is CASSLAKGIEAFF. In DNA, the CDR3 is TGTGCCAGCAGCTTAGCGAAGGGGATAGAGGCTTTCTTT.

V usage is TRBV18 and J usage is TRBJ1-1; TRBD1 matches 11 bases. CDR1 is KGHSH, CDR2 LQKENI, per germline. Germline trimming cut 5 bases from V and 0 bases from J; bases unmatched to any gene: 5. CDR3 size: 16 residues. This CDR3 is CASSRDRGFMNTEAFF. The CDR3 nucleotides are TGTGCCAGCTCAAGGGACAGGGGGTTCATGAACACTGAAGCTTTCTTT.

The V call is TRBV10-3, the J call TRBJ2-7; the D is unclear. From germline, CDR1 is ENHRY and CDR2 SYGVKD. V was cut by 11 bases and J by 0 bases, with 14 bases left in between. The CDR3 runs 13 residues. This CDR3 reads CASRGEASYEQYF. The CDR3 nucleotides read TGTGCCTCCAGAGGTGAGGCCTCCTACGAGCAGTACTTC.

The table lists this clone with a few counts. This chain uses TRBV7-6 with TRBJ1-6; no clear D gene. V lost 10 bases and J lost 6, with 13 bases in between. Germline CDR1 and CDR2: SGHVS and FNYEAQ. CDR3 length: 13 residues. CDR3 loop: CATRSTTNSPLHF. The CDR3, as DNA: TGTGCCACCCGGTCCACCACTAATTCACCCCTCCACTTT.

The rearrangement uses TRBV28 and TRBJ1-5; weak D call: TRBD1 (5 bases). V shed 7 bases and J shed 6 bases, with 19 bases lying between them. This CDR3 is built from 15 residues. CDR1 is MDHEN, CDR2 SYDVKM, per germline. CDR3 in DNA: TGTGCCAGCACCTTCTCGACAGTTGGGAGTCAGCCCCAGCATTTT. Protein: CASTFSTVGSQPQHF. Full variable domain (outside the CDR3, taken from reference TRBV28 and TRBJ1-5): DVKVTQSSRYLVKRTGEKVFLECVQDMDHENMFWYRQDPGLGLRLIYFSYDVKMKEKGDIPEGYSVSREKKERFSLILESASTNQTSMYLCASTFSTVGSQPQHFGDGTRLSIL.

J is TRBJ2-1 and V is TRBV29-1; the match to TRBD2 covers 13 bases. The CDR3 runs to 13 residues. V trimming: 8 bases; J trimming: 9 bases; junction bases outside the gene matches: 7. Germline V CDR1 and CDR2: SQVTM, ANQGSEA. CDR3 sequence (DNA): TGCAGCCCCAGACTAGCGGGAGGTGGTGAGCAGTTCTTC. As protein: CSPRLAGGGEQFF.

This clone was observed a few times. The chain employs TRBV14 and TRBJ1-6; 9 nucleotides match TRBD1. The germline V gene encodes CDR1 SGHDN and CDR2 FVKESK. Trimming cost V 2 bases and J 7 bases; bases outside gene matches: 3. The CDR3 extends over 15 amino acids. For the CDR3, the DNA is TGTGCCAGCAGCCAAATAGGACAGGGGAATTCACCCCTCCACTTT. Its protein product is CASSQIGQGNSPLHF.

This clone was detected a few times. The V gene is TRBV27, the J gene TRBJ2-2, with 10 bases fitting TRBD1. Germline CDR1 and CDR2: MNHEY and SMNVEV (reference sequence). V was pared by 6 bases and J by 5 bases, with 6 bases of the junction left unmatched. The CDR3 contains 15 residues. This CDR3 is CASRRQGADTGELFF. CDR3 sequence (DNA): TGTGCCAGCAGACGACAGGGGGCAGATACCGGGGAGCTGTTTTTT.